The 3 T cell receptor beta chains reported below all come from one sample, sequenced in a study of blood T cell repertoires in COVID-19. The method was immunoSEQ multiplex PCR; TCRdb's version includes in-frame clones alone and lacks a portion of them. Of 130,000 to 150,000 clones in the sample, about nine tenths were seen once. Sequenced: peripheral blood. These receptors were taken from a human donor in a cohort sampled during active COVID-19.

The chain employs TRBV7-2 and TRBJ2-6; no definite D call. Germline assignment: CDR1 SGHTA and CDR2 FQGNSA. Deletions cut 1 base from V and 0 bases from J, with 13 bases between. This CDR3 region has 18 residues. The CDR3 is CASSLVRQVSSGANVLTF. The CDR3, as DNA: TGTGCCAGCAGCTTAGTTCGGCAGGTCAGCTCTGGGGCCAACGTCCTGACTTTC.

CDR3 coding DNA: TGTGCCAGCAGCTGGGGGGAGAGGGGTGAGACCCAGTACTTC. Residues: CASSWGERGETQYF. The V gene is TRBV11-2, the J gene TRBJ2-5, with D maybe TRBD2 (6 bases). The CDR3 totals 14 residues. The germline V gene has CDR1 SGHAT and CDR2 FQNNGV. V was clipped by 4 bases and J by 5 bases, with 14 bases between them.

The chain recombines TRBV14 with TRBJ1-3; 11 nucleotides agree with TRBD1. With 3 bases clipped from V and 7 bases from J, the junction kept 5 bases outside the gene matches. Germline loops: CDR1 SGHDN, CDR2 FVKESK. The CDR3 totals 15 residues. CDR3 bases: TGTGCCAGCAGCCACCCCGGGACAGGGGGGAACACCATATATTTT. It specifies CASSHPGTGGNTIYF.